These T cell receptor beta chains were read from a single sample in a study of blood T cell repertoires in COVID-19. Method: immunoSEQ multiplex PCR; TCRdb's copy keeps in-frame clones and lacks some. The sample has about 120,000 clones; 60% to 85% are singletons. Sequencing was performed on peripheral blood. Source of these receptors: a man between 65 and 79 years old with acute or convalescent COVID-19. The CDR3 runs from the conserved cysteine through the conserved F or W. A D gene is named only where the DNA matches it firmly. Some rows mark clone size as missing; the rest say once, few, many or name a class of expanded clone.

D	V	size	J	DNA	CDR3
TRBD1	TRBV4-2	-	TRBJ1-1	TGTGCCAGCAGCCAGGGACAGGGGGCGAACACTGAAGCTTTCTTT	CASSQGQGANTEAFF
-	TRBV11-3	-	TRBJ1-2	TGTGCCAGCAGCTGGAAGACAGGAGATCCTACCTCCTATGGCTACACCTTC	CASSWKTGDPTSYGYTF
TRBD2	TRBV4-3	-	TRBJ2-2	TGCGCCAGCAGCCCCGGACTAGCCGGGGAGCTGTTTTTT	CASSPGLAGELFF
-	TRBV5-1	few	TRBJ1-4	TGCGCCAGCAGCTTGGGACAGCTGTCGGAAAAACTGTTTTTT	CASSLGQLSEKLFF
-	TRBV14	many	TRBJ1-2	TGTGCCAGCAGCCCTTCTCGGACAGAAGCCTATGGCTACACCTTC	CASSPSRTEAYGYTF
-	TRBV27	-	TRBJ2-7	TGTGCCAGCAGTAAACAGGCCTACTCCTACGAGCAGTACTTC	CASSKQAYSYEQYF
TRBD1	TRBV5-4	-	TRBJ1-2	TGTGCCAGCAGCCCTGACAGGGGGCATGGCTACACCTTC	CASSPDRGHGYTF
TRBD1	TRBV9	-	TRBJ1-4	TGTGCCAGCAGCGTGGGACAGGGGTACACTAATGAAAAACTGTTTTTT	CASSVGQGYTNEKLFF
-	TRBV19	-	TRBJ1-1	TGTGCCAGTACAGGATACACTGAAGCTTTCTTT	CASTGYTEAFF
-	TRBV2	-	TRBJ2-7	TGTGCCAGCAACCGAGACAGATCCTACGAGCAGTACTTC	CASNRDRSYEQYF
TRBD1	TRBV11-1	-	TRBJ1-2	TGTGCCAGCAGCTCGGGACAGTACTATGGCTACACCTTC	CASSSGQYYGYTF
-	TRBV10-3	few	TRBJ2-2	TGTGCCATCAGTGAGTCGGAGGGGTGGGACACCGGGGAGCTGTTTTTT	CAISESEGWDTGELFF
-	TRBV5-1	-	TRBJ2-1	TGCGCCAGCAAGAGGACAGAGGTCAATGAGCAGTTCTTC	CASKRTEVNEQFF
TRBD1	TRBV5-6	-	TRBJ1-4	TGTGCCAGCAGCTTGGTCGGGACAGGGCCGGAAAAACTGTTTTTT	CASSLVGTGPEKLFF
TRBD2	TRBV5-1	-	TRBJ2-1	TGCGCCAGCAGCTCCCTAGCGGGGGGTAATGAGCAGTTCTTC	CASSSLAGGNEQFF
-	TRBV5-1	-	TRBJ2-3	TGCGCCAGCAGCCCCCCGTTAAGCGGGCTTTCTGCAGATACGCAGTATTTT	CASSPPLSGLSADTQYF
-	TRBV12-3/TRBV12-4	few	TRBJ2-7	TGTGCCAGCGGTCACCAGGCAAAGCAGTACTTC	CASGHQAKQYF
-	TRBV5-1	-	TRBJ1-1	TGCGCCAGCAGCCTCGGGACAAAGAATGAAGCTTTCTTT	CASSLGTKNEAFF
TRBD1	TRBV19	-	TRBJ1-2	TGTGCCAGTAGTTCCGGAGGGGGCGGCTATGGCTACACCTTC	CASSSGGGGYGYTF
TRBD2	TRBV18	-	TRBJ2-3	TGTGCCAGCTCACCATTCGCGGCGGGGGGCAGCACAGATACGCAGTATTTT	CASSPFAAGGSTDTQYF
TRBD1	TRBV6-4	few	TRBJ1-2	TGTGCCAGCAGTCTAAATCGGGACAGGGCGAACTATGGCTACACCTTC	CASSLNRDRANYGYTF
TRBD1	TRBV6-1	-	TRBJ1-2	TGTGCCAGCAGTGCCCTACCCAAGGAAGGGGGCGGCGGCTACACCTTC	CASSALPKEGGGGYTF
-	TRBV10-3	-	TRBJ1-2	TGTGCCACCAAGGGGGGAGGGGTCGGGTACTATGGCTACACCTTC	CATKGGGVGYYGYTF
-	TRBV24-1	once	TRBJ1-1	TGTGCCACCAGTGATTTAAGGTCCCGTGGCAGGGAAAACACTGAAGCTTTCTTT	CATSDLRSRGRENTEAFF
-	TRBV19	-	TRBJ2-1	TGTGCCAGTAGTATAAACTTGGACAATGAGCAGTTCTTC	CASSINLDNEQFF
TRBD1	TRBV7-9	few	TRBJ2-5	TGTGCCAGCAGCCGGACACAGGGGGATGCAAAAGAGACCCAGTACTTC	CASSRTQGDAKETQYF
-	TRBV6-5	-	TRBJ2-2	TGTGCCAGCAGTTACTTAACAGGGACCGGGGAGCTGTTTTTT	CASSYLTGTGELFF